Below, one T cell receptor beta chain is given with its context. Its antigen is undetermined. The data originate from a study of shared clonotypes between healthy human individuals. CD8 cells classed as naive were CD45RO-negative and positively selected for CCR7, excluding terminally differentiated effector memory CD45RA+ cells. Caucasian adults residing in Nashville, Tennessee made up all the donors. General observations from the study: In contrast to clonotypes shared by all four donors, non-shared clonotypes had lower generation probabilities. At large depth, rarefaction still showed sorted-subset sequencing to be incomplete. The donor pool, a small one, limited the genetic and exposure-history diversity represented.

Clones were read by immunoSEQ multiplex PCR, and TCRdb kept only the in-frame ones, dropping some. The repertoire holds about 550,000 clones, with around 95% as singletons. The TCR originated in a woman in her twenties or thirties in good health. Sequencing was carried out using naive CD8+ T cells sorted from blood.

This chain's CDR3 is CASSRYRGLREKLFF. CDR3 bases: TGTGCCAGCAGTCGATACAGGGGACTCCGTGAAAAACTGTTTTTT. The chain joins TRBV27 to TRBJ1-4; 7 nucleotides match TRBD1. The germline V gene has CDR1 MNHEY and CDR2 SMNVEV (reference sequence). After removal of 5 bases from V and 7 bases from J, the junction contained 10 bases not matched to a gene. The CDR3 is 15 amino acids.